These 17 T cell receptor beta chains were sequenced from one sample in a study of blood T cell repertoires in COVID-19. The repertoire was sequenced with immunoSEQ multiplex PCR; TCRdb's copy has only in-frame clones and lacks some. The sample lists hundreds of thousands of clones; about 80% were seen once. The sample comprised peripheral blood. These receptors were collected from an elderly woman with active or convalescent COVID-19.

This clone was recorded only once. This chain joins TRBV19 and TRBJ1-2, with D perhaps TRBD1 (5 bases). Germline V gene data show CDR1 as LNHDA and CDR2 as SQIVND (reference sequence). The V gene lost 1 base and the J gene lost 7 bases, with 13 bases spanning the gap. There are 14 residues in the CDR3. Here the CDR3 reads CASSIGPGGSGYTF. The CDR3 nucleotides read TGTGCCAGTAGTATAGGCCCTGGGGGGTCTGGCTACACCTTC.

CDR3 nucleotide sequence: TGTGCCAGCAGCTTAGCTTCAGGGGAAGATTTTGGGACTAATGAAAAACTGTTTTTT. Protein sequence: CASSLASGEDFGTNEKLFF. The chain carries TRBV11-2 and TRBJ1-4, with a possible D match to TRBD1 (6 bases). CDR3 size: 19 residues. Trimming shortened V by 1 base and J by 2 bases, and 20 bases separated the two germline ends. CDR1 and CDR2 from the germline V gene are SGHAT and FQNNGV. The complete variable domain, with remaining parts taken from reference TRBV11-2 and TRBJ1-4, reads EAGVAQSPRYKIIEKRQSVAFWCNPISGHATLYWYQQILGQGPKLLIQFQNNGVVDDSQLPKDRFSAERLKGVDSTLKIQPAKLEDSAVYLCASSLASGEDFGTNEKLFFGSGTQLSVL.

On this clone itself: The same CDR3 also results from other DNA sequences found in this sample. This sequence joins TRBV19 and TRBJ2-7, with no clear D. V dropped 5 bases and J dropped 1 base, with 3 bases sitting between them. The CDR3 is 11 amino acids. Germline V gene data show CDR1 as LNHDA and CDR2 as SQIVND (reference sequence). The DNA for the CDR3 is TGTGCCAGTAGTTCTTCCTACGAGCAGTACTTC. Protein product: CASSSSYEQYF.

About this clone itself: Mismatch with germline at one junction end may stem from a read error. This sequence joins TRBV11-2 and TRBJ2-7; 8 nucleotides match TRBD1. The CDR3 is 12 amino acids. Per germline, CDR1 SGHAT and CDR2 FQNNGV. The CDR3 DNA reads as TGTGCCAGCAGCTTAGGACGGGACAGGCTCTTCTTC. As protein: CASSLGRDRLFF. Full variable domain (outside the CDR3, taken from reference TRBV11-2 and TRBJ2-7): EAGVAQSPRYKIIEKRQSVAFWCNPISGHATLYWYQQILGQGPKLLIQFQNNGVVDDSQLPKDRFSAERLKGVDSTLKIQPAKLEDSAVYLCASSLGRDRLFFGPGTRLTVT.

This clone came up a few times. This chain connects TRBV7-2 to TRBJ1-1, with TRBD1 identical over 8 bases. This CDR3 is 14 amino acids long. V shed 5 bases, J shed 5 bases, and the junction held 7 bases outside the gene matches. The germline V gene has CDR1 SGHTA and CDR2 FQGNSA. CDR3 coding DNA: TGTGCCAGCAGCGCAAGGACAGGGAGGACTGAAGCTTTCTTT. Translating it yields CASSARTGRTEAFF.

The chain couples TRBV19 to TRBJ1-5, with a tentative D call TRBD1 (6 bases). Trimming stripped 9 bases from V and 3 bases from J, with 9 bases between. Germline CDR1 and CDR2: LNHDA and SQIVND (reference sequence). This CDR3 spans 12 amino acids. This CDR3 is CASGQFNQPQHF. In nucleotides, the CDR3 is TGTGCCAGCGGACAGTTCAATCAGCCCCAGCATTTT.

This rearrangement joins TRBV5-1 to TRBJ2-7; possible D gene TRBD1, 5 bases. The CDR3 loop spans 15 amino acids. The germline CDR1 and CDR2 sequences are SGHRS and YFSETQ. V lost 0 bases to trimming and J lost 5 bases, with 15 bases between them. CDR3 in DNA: TGCGCCAGCAGCTTGGCCTTGGCCAGGGTCAACGAGCAGTACTTC. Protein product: CASSLALARVNEQYF. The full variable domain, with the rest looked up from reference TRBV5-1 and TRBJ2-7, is KAGVTQTPRYLIKTRGQQVTLSCSPISGHRSVSWYQQTPGQGLQFLFEYFSETQRNKGNFPGRFSGRQFSNSRSEMNVSTLELGDSALYLCASSLALARVNEQYFGPGTRLTVT.

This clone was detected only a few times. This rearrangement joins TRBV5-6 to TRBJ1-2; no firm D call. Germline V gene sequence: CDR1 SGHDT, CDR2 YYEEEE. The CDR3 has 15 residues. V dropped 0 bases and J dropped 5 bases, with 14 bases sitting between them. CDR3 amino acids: CASSLAAGIFYGYTF. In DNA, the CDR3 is TGTGCCAGCAGCTTGGCGGCCGGGATTTTTTATGGCTACACCTTC.

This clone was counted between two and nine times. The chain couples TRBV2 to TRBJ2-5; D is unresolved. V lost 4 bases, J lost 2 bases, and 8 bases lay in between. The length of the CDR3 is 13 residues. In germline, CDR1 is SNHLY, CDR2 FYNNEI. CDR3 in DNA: TGTGCCAGCAGTGGGGTAGCTCAAGAGACCCAGTACTTC. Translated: CASSGVAQETQYF.

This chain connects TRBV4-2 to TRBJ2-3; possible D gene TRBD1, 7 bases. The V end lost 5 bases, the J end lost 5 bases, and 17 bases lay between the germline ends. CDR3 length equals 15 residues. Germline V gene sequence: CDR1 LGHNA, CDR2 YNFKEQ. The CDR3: CASSGGLAGGDTQYF. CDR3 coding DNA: TGTGCCAGCAGCGGGGGGCTAGCAGGGGGAGATACGCAGTATTTT.

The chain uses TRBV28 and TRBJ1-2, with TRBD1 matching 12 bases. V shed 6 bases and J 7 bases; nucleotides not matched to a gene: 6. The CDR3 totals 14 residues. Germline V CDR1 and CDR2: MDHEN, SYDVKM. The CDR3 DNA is TGTGCCAGCAGCCCGGGACAGGGGGCGCCTGGCTACACCTTC. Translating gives CASSPGQGAPGYTF.

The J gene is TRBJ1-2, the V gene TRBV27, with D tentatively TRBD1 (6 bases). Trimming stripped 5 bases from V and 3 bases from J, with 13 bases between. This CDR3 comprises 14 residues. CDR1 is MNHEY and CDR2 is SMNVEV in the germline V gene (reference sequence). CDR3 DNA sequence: TGTGCCAGCAGTCTTAACAGGGATTACTATGGCTACACCTTC. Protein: CASSLNRDYYGYTF.

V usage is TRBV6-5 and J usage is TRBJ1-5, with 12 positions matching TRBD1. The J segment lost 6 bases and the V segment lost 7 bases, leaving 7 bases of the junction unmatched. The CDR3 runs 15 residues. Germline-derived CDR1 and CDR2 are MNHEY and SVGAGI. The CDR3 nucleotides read TGTGCCAGCAATATGGGACAGGGGGCCTTTCAGCCCCAGCATTTT. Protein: CASNMGQGAFQPQHF.

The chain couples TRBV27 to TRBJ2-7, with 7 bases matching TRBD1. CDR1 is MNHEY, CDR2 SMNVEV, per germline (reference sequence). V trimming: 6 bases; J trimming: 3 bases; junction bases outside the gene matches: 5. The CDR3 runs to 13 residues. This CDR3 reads CASSTDRDYEQYF. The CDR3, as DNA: TGTGCCAGCAGCACTGACAGGGACTACGAGCAGTACTTC.

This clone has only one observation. The CDR3 region is CATSREKVGRGTEAFF. The CDR3 region has the DNA TGTGCCACCAGCAGAGAGAAGGTTGGGAGAGGCACTGAAGCTTTCTTT. The V gene is TRBV15, the J gene TRBJ1-1; D is unclear. There are 16 residues in the CDR3. Germline values: CDR1 LNHNV, CDR2 YYDKDF (reference sequence). Trimming took 0 bases from V and 4 from J, leaving 15 bases between them. The full variable domain, with the rest looked up from reference TRBV15 and TRBJ1-1, is DAMVIQNPRYQVTQFGKPVTLSCSQTLNHNVMYWYQQKSSQAPKLLFHYYDKDFNNEADTPDNFQSRRPNTSFCFLDIRSPGLGDTAMYLCATSREKVGRGTEAFFGQGTRLTVV.

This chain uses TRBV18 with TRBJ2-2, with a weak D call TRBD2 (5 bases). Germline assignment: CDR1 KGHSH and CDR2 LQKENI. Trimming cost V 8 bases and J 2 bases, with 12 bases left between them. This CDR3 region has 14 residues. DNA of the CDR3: TGTGCCAGCCCCCGGGGATCAAACACCGGGGAGCTGTTTTTT. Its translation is CASPRGSNTGELFF. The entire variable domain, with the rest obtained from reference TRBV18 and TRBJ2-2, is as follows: NAGVMQNPRHLVRRRGQEARLRCSPMKGHSHVYWYRQLPEEGLKFMVYLQKENIIDESGMPKERFSAEFPKEGPSILRIQQVVRGDSAAYFCASPRGSNTGELFFGEGSRLTVL.

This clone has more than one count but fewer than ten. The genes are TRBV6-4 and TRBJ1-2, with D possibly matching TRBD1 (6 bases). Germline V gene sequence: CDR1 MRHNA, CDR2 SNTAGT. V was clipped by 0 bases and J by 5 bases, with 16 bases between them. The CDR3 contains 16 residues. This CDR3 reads CASSDSNRGGSYGYTF. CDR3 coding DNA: TGTGCCAGCAGTGACTCAAACCGGGGGGGCTCATATGGCTACACCTTC.